This T cell receptor beta chain was recorded in a study of blood T cell repertoires in COVID-19. As for the study in general: T cells, B-cell-depleted T cells, or PBMCs provided the cDNA or gDNA that served as material.

Original analysis: Amplification of reference gene primers provided the estimated nucleated cell counts. TCRdb's copy holds only in-frame clones and misses some; the assay was immunoSEQ multiplex PCR. V, J and clone size reflect that table, while D and trimming were determined from the DNA. The sample includes 45,000 to 55,000 clones, around nine tenths of them seen just once. The CDR3 loop spans 16 amino acids. Germline V CDR1 and CDR2: SGHAT, FQNNGV. The V and J ends lost 4 bases and 2 bases, in that order; junction bases with no gene match: 10. V is TRBV11-2 and J is TRBJ2-7; 8 nucleotides line up with TRBD2. This clonotype originated in a middle-aged woman with active COVID-19. The sequenced material came from peripheral blood. Here the CDR3 DNA reads TGTGCCAGCAGCTCGTGGAACGGGGGGGGAGCCTACGAGCAGTACTTC. It yields the protein CASSSWNGGGAYEQYF.